This entry features one TCR beta chain sequence. This sample stems from a study of blood T cell repertoires in COVID-19. Study as a whole: Specimens from acute and convalescent COVID-19 originated in the United States, Italy and Spain. The cDNA or gDNA used as material had been derived from T cells, B-cell-depleted T cells, or PBMCs.

Authors' methods: The assay estimated nucleated cells by amplifying reference gene primers. Repertoires were generated with immunoSEQ multiplex PCR, while TCRdb's copy carries only in-frame clones and drops some. The V and J calls and clone size come from that table; D and trimming were worked out from the DNA. The sample has more than 45,000 clones; approximately 84% are singletons. CDR3 length: 16 residues. The germline gives CDR1 LNHDA, CDR2 SQIVND (reference sequence). After removal of 3 bases from V and 6 bases from J, the junction contained 10 bases not matched to a gene. Sequencing was performed on peripheral blood. This chain links TRBV19 with TRBJ1-2; 10 positions match TRBD1. This TCR derives from a human donor with active COVID-19. The donor label of this sample is uncertain. Written as DNA, the CDR3 is TGTGCCAGTAGTATCCGGACAGGGGGTAGAAGTAATGGCTACACCTTC. Amino acid sequence: CASSIRTGGRSNGYTF.